This T cell receptor beta chain was sequenced during a study of T cell changes during pregnancy in multiple sclerosis. Germline-derived CDR1 and CDR2 are KGHSH and LQKENI. V lost 2 bases and J 5 bases, leaving 10 bases between the germline ends. The CDR3 consists of 14 residues. TCRdb's table, derived via immunoSEQ multiplex PCR, lists solely in-frame clones and lacks some. The sample records about 120,000 clones, around 93% being singletons. This receptor was taken from a female donor with multiple sclerosis, enrolled in a pregnancy study. The V gene is TRBV18, the J gene TRBJ2-1, with TRBD1 as a possible D gene (5 bases). The sample was peripheral blood, taken before pregnancy. Written as DNA, the CDR3 is TGTGCCAGCTCACCAGAGGCAGGGCACAATGAGCAGTTCTTC. Translating it yields CASSPEAGHNEQFF.